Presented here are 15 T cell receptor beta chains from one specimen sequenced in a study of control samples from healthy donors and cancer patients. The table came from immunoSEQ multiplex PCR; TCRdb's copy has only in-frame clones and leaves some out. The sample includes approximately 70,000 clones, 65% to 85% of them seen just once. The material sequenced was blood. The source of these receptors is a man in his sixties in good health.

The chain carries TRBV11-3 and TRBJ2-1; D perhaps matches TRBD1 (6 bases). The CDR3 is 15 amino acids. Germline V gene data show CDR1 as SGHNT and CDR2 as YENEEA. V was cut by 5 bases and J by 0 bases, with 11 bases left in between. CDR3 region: CASSQTGSSYNEQFF. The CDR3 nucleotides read TGTGCCAGCAGCCAAACAGGGTCCTCCTACAATGAGCAGTTCTTC.

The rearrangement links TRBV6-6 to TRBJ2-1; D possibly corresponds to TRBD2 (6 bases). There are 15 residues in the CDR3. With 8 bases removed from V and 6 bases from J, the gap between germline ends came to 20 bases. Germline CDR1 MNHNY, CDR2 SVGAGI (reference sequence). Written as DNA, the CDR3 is TGTGCCAGCCGCGACGGGCTAGCGTACTCCAATGAGCAGTTCTTC. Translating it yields CASRDGLAYSNEQFF.

The CDR3 DNA reads TGTGCCAGCAGCCTACAGGCTCAGCCCCAGCATTTT. Its protein is CASSLQAQPQHF. The rearrangement joins TRBV7-9 to TRBJ1-5; TRBD1 is a possible D gene (5 bases). The CDR3 has 12 residues. V lost 5 bases and J 6 bases, leaving 8 bases between the germline ends. CDR1 is SEHNR, CDR2 FQNEAQ, per germline (reference sequence).

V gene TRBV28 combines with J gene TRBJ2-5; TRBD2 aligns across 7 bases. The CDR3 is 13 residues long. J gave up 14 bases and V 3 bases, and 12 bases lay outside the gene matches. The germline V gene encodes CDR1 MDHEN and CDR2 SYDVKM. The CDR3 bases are TGTGCCAGCAGTTTCGACGGAGGACTAGAAAGATACTTC. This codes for CASSFDGGLERYF.

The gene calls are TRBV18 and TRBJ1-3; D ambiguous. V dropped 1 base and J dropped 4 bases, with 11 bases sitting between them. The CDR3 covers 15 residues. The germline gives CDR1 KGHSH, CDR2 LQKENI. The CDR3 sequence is CASSPQGQSGNTIYF. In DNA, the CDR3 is TGTGCCAGCTCACCACAGGGCCAGTCCGGAAACACCATATATTTT.

This chain's CDR3 is CASSSPMPGQGSSYEQYF. DNA for the CDR3: TGTGCCAGCAGCTCCCCGATGCCGGGACAGGGGAGCTCCTACGAGCAGTACTTC. This chain uses TRBV7-9 with TRBJ2-7; TRBD1 aligns across 10 bases. V was pared by 4 bases and J by 0 bases, with 12 bases of the junction left unmatched. Germline V gene data show CDR1 as SEHNR and CDR2 as FQNEAQ (reference sequence). The CDR3 covers 18 residues. The complete variable domain, with remaining parts taken from reference TRBV7-9 and TRBJ2-7, reads DTGVSQNPRHKITKRGQNVTFRCDPISEHNRLYWYRQTLGQGPEFLTYFQNEAQLEKSRLLSDRFSAERPKGSFSTLEIQRTEQGDSAMYLCASSSPMPGQGSSYEQYFGPGTRLTVT.

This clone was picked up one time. The CDR3: CASGGGGSTDTQYF. CDR3 nucleotides: TGTGCCAGTGGGGGTGGAGGGTCCACAGATACGCAGTATTTT. The V gene is TRBV19, the J gene TRBJ2-3; D perhaps matches TRBD2 (6 bases). Germline V lookup: CDR1 LNHDA, CDR2 SQIVND (reference sequence). V was cut by 8 bases and J by 2 bases, with 14 bases left in between. The CDR3 length is 14 residues.

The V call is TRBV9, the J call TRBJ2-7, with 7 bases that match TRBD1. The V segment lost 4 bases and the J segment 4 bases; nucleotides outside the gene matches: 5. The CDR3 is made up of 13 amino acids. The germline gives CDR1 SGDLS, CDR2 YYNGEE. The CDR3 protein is CASSQLQGYEQYF. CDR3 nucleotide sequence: TGTGCCAGCAGCCAATTACAGGGGTACGAGCAGTACTTC. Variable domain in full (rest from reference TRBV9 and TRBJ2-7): DSGVTQTPKHLITATGQRVTLRCSPRSGDLSVYWYQQSLDQGLQFLIQYYNGEERAKGNILERFSAQQFPDLHSELNLSSLELGDSALYFCASSQLQGYEQYFGPGTRLTVT.

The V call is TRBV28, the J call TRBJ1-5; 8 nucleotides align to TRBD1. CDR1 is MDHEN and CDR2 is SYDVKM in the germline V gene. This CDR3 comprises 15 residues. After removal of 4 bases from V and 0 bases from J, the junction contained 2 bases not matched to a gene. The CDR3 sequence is CASSSGQASNQPQHF. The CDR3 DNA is TGTGCCAGCAGTTCGGGACAGGCTAGCAATCAGCCCCAGCATTTT. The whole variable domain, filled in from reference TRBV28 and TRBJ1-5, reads DVKVTQSSRYLVKRTGEKVFLECVQDMDHENMFWYRQDPGLGLRLIYFSYDVKMKEKGDIPEGYSVSREKKERFSLILESASTNQTSMYLCASSSGQASNQPQHFGDGTRLSIL.

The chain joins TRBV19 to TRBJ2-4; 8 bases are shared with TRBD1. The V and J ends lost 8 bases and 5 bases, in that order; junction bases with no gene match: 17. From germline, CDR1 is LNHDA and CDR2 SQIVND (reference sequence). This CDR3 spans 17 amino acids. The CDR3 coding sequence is TGTGCCAGTGAGAAGGACAGGGCGGGTGGGATCGAAAACATTCAGTACTTC. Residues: CASEKDRAGGIENIQYF.

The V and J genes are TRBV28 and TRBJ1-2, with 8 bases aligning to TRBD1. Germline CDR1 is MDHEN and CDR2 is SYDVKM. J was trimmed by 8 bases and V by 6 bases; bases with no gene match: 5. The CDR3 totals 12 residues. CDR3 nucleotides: TGTGCCAGCAGCTTGACAGGGGTAGGCTACACCTTC. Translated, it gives CASSLTGVGYTF.

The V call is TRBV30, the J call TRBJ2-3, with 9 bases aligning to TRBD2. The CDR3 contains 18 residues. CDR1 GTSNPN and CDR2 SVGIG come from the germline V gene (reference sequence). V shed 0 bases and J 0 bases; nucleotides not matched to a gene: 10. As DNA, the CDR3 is TGTGCCTGGAGTGTACGACCTAGCGGGATCCCTAGCACAGATACGCAGTATTTT. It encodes CAWSVRPSGIPSTDTQYF.

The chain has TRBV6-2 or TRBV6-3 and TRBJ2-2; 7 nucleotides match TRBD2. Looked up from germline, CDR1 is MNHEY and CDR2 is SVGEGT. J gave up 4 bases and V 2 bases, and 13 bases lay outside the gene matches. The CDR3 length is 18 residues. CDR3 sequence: CASSYAGPSGPGTGELFF. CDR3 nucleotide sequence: TGTGCCAGCAGTTACGCAGGACCTAGCGGCCCTGGCACCGGGGAGCTGTTTTTT.

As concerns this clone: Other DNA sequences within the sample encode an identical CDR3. The CDR3 sequence is CASSKEGAGQPQHF. The CDR3 DNA follows: TGTGCCAGCAGCAAGGAGGGGGCGGGGCAGCCCCAGCATTTT. V and J are TRBV21-1 and TRBJ1-5; the table's D call, TRBD1, was not checked against the DNA. TRBV21-1 is a pseudogene. The CDR3 contains 14 residues.

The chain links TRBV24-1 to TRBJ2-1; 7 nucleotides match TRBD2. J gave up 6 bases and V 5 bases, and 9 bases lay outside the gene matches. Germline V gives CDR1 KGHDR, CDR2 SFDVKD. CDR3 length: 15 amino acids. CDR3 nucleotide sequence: TGTGCCACCAGTGCCTGGGGGGGAGGGCTCAATGAGCAGTTCTTC. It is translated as CATSAWGGGLNEQFF.